The 30 T cell receptor beta chains listed next were all sequenced from one sample in a study of blood T cell repertoires in COVID-19. Produced via immunoSEQ multiplex PCR; TCRdb's table is partial and in-frame only. Altogether about 390,000 clones are present, approximately 87% being singletons, with the ten largest covering around 9.3%. What was sequenced was PBMCs or T cells enriched from blood (not recorded which). The receptors originated from a woman aged 50 to 60 who had recovered from COVID-19.

The sample holds one count of this clone. The rearrangement links TRBV5-6 to TRBJ2-2; 9 nucleotides agree with TRBD1. The V gene end was trimmed by 3 bases and the J gene end by 6 bases; junction bases not matched to a gene: 9. The CDR3 spans 16 residues. Germline loops: CDR1 SGHDT, CDR2 YYEEEE. The CDR3: CASSSTTGGGPGELFF. As DNA, the CDR3 is TGTGCCAGCAGCTCAACGACAGGGGGAGGACCCGGGGAGCTGTTTTTT.

This chain links TRBV3-1 (or the pseudogene TRBV3-2) with TRBJ1-1; TRBD1 is a possible D gene (5 bases). This CDR3 spans 14 amino acids. Looked up from germline, CDR1 is LGHDT and CDR2 is YNNKEL (reference sequence). V lost 4 bases and J lost 2, with 11 bases in between. CDR3 in amino acids: CASSRTQGNTEAFF. In nucleotides, the CDR3 is TGTGCCAGCAGCCGGACCCAGGGAAACACTGAAGCTTTCTTT.

This chain joins TRBV4-1 and TRBJ1-2, with TRBD1 as a possible D gene (5 bases). Germline V lookup: CDR1 MGHRA, CDR2 YSYEKL. Trimming removed 3 bases at V and 4 bases at J, with 18 bases between. CDR3 length: 16 amino acids. The CDR3 coding sequence is TGCGCCAGCAGCCAGGACTCGTCCGGGGGAAGCTATGGCTACACCTTC. Its protein product is CASSQDSSGGSYGYTF.

The chain is built from TRBV18 and TRBJ1-2, with D perhaps matching TRBD1 (5 bases). Germline loops: CDR1 KGHSH, CDR2 LQKENI. V was shortened by 2 bases and J by 6 bases, with 19 bases between the two germline ends. The CDR3 sequence is 16 residues long. This chain's CDR3 is CASSPGGVEVLNGYTF. Written as DNA, the CDR3 is TGTGCCAGCTCACCAGGAGGGGTCGAGGTGCTGAATGGCTACACCTTC.

This chain connects TRBV2 to TRBJ1-2, with 8 bases identical to TRBD1. Trimming took 5 bases from V and 5 from J; bases not matched to a gene: 7. The CDR3 length is 14 residues. CDR1 and CDR2 from the germline V gene are SNHLY and FYNNEI. CDR3 coding DNA: TGTGCCAGCAGTAAAGACAGGGGAAAATATGGCTACACCTTC. This codes for CASSKDRGKYGYTF.

The chain carries TRBV30 and TRBJ1-3; D unresolved. The V gene's germline CDR1 is GTSNPN and CDR2 SVGIG (reference sequence). Trimming removed 5 bases at V and 9 bases at J, with 11 bases between. The CDR3 is 11 residues long. The CDR3 loop reads CAWPTRVTIYF. The CDR3 nucleotides are TGTGCCTGGCCCACGCGAGTCACCATATATTTT.

The chain carries TRBV6-5 and TRBJ1-6; 10 bases align to TRBD1. Germline V gives CDR1 MNHEY, CDR2 SVGAGI. CDR3 size: 16 residues. With V trimmed by 3 bases and J by 9 bases, 8 bases remained unmatched. The chain's CDR3 is CASSYNRDRGVSPLHF. The CDR3, as DNA: TGTGCCAGCAGTTATAACCGGGACAGGGGTGTTTCACCCCTCCACTTT.

The chain joins TRBV5-5 to TRBJ1-6; D not resolved. V lost 4 bases, J lost 5 bases, and 7 bases lay in between. Germline CDR1 reads SGHKS; CDR2 reads YYEKEE (reference sequence). The CDR3 is 13 amino acids. CDR3 bases: TGTGCCAGCAGCCTCGGGGATAATTCACCCCTCCACTTT. Its translation is CASSLGDNSPLHF.

The chain links TRBV2 to TRBJ1-2, with D possibly matching TRBD1 (6 bases). V was trimmed by 5 bases and J by 0 bases, leaving 13 bases between them. Germline loops: CDR1 SNHLY, CDR2 FYNNEI. This CDR3 has 15 residues. The CDR3 here is CASSTGFRSNYGYTF. In nucleotides, the CDR3 is TGTGCCAGCAGTACAGGGTTCCGATCTAACTATGGCTACACCTTC.

The chain has TRBV7-9 and TRBJ2-1, with 9 bases identical to TRBD2. This CDR3 region has 17 residues. V lost 1 base and J lost 1; bases outside the gene matches: 5. Germline V gives CDR1 SEHNR, CDR2 FQNEAQ (reference sequence). The CDR3 sequence is CASSLDWRGGSYNEQFF. The CDR3 DNA reads as TGTGCCAGCAGCTTAGATTGGCGGGGGGGATCCTACAATGAGCAGTTCTTC.

The chain is built from TRBV2 and TRBJ2-7; D ambiguous. There are 12 residues in the CDR3. The germline V gene has CDR1 SNHLY and CDR2 FYNNEI. The V gene lost 8 bases and the J gene lost 3 bases, with 11 bases spanning the gap. CDR3 region: CASVTQDYEQYF. The CDR3 region has the DNA TGTGCCAGCGTGACACAAGACTACGAGCAGTACTTC. The entire variable domain, with the rest obtained from reference TRBV2 and TRBJ2-7, is as follows: EPEVTQTPSHQVTQMGQEVILRCVPISNHLYFYWYRQILGQKVEFLVSFYNNEISEKSEIFDDQFSVERPDGSNFTLKIRSTKLEDSAMYFCASVTQDYEQYFGPGTRLTVT.

J is TRBJ1-1 and V is TRBV6-5, with 10 bases aligning to TRBD1. CDR1 is MNHEY and CDR2 is SVGAGI in the germline V gene. V was pared by 9 bases and J by 5 bases, with 12 bases of the junction left unmatched. The CDR3 contains 15 residues. For the CDR3, the DNA is TGTGCCAGTCCTGACAGGGGGCGGGCAGGGACTGAAGCTTTCTTT. This codes for CASPDRGRAGTEAFF.

This clone was seen only once. This chain connects TRBV7-2 to TRBJ2-2, with 9 bases matching TRBD1. The J segment lost 4 bases and the V segment lost 5 bases, leaving 8 bases of the junction unmatched. The CDR3 has 16 amino acids. Germline CDR1 is SGHTA and CDR2 is FQGNSA. The CDR3 DNA reads TGTGCCAGCAGCCGTCCAACAGGGGGCGGCACCGGGGAGCTGTTTTTT. It codes for CASSRPTGGGTGELFF.

The V and J genes are TRBV7-3 and TRBJ1-1; TRBD1 agrees at 7 bases. The germline V gene has CDR1 SGHTA and CDR2 FQGTGA. The V gene end was trimmed by 1 base and the J gene end by 5 bases; junction bases not matched to a gene: 7. The CDR3 is 15 residues long. CDR3 DNA sequence: TGTGCCAGCAGCTTAATAGGGGGCGCGGGTACTGAAGCTTTCTTT. It codes for CASSLIGGAGTEAFF.

The chain combines TRBV6-2 or TRBV6-3 with TRBJ1-5; D unresolved. Germline-derived CDR1 and CDR2 are MNHEY and SVGEGT. V lost 2 bases and J 4 bases, leaving 15 bases between the germline ends. This CDR3 is built from 16 residues. CDR3 in amino acids: CASSYSESNVNQPQHF. Here the CDR3 DNA reads TGTGCCAGCAGTTACAGTGAGTCTAACGTAAATCAGCCCCAGCATTTT.

The gene calls are TRBV19 and TRBJ1-2, with D perhaps TRBD1 (5 bases). The germline V gene encodes CDR1 LNHDA and CDR2 SQIVND (reference sequence). Trimming cost V 7 bases and J 0 bases, with 21 bases left between them. The CDR3 contains 17 residues. The CDR3 region has the DNA TGTGCCAGTAAGCAATTTACAGGTTCCACAGCTAACTATGGCTACACCTTC. Translation gives CASKQFTGSTANYGYTF.

The chain combines TRBV2 with TRBJ1-4, with 7 bases identical to TRBD1. This CDR3 is built from 15 residues. Germline CDR1 and CDR2: SNHLY and FYNNEI. The J segment lost 2 bases and the V segment lost 6 bases, leaving 6 bases of the junction unmatched. CDR3 in amino acids: CASRQGIRTNEKLFF. The CDR3 nucleotides read TGTGCCAGCAGACAGGGGATAAGGACTAATGAAAAACTGTTTTTT.

The genes are TRBV30 and TRBJ1-6, with D perhaps matching TRBD1 (5 bases). From germline, CDR1 is GTSNPN and CDR2 SVGIG (reference sequence). Trimming shortened V by 1 base and J by 8 bases, and 9 bases separated the two germline ends. The CDR3 is made up of 13 amino acids. CDR3: CAWSGRGDSPLHF. In nucleotides, the CDR3 is TGTGCCTGGAGTGGCCGGGGGGATTCACCCCTCCACTTT.

The rearrangement links TRBV5-1 to TRBJ1-2, with TRBD1 matching over 7 bases. CDR3 length: 15 residues. CDR1 and CDR2 (germline): SGHRS, YFSETQ. With 0 bases clipped from V and 4 bases from J, the junction kept 6 bases outside the gene matches. CDR3 residues: CASSLETGRTYGYTF. In nucleotides, the CDR3 is TGCGCCAGCAGCTTGGAGACAGGGAGGACCTATGGCTACACCTTC.

In this sample, this clone turned up once. V and J are TRBV4-1 and TRBJ2-1; 7 nucleotides align to TRBD1. There are 16 residues in the CDR3. The J segment lost 1 base and the V segment lost 6 bases, leaving 9 bases of the junction unmatched. Germline lookup yields CDR1 MGHRA and CDR2 YSYEKL. The CDR3 nucleotides are TGCGCCAGCAGAAACACCGGGACAGAATCCTACAATGAGCAGTTCTTC. This codes for CASRNTGTESYNEQFF.

The J gene is TRBJ1-3, the V gene TRBV24-1; D is uncertain. Trimming removed 6 bases from V and 0 bases from J, with 8 bases in between. CDR3 length equals 14 residues. Germline V CDR1 and CDR2: KGHDR, SFDVKD. In DNA, the CDR3 is TGTGCCACCAGTCCGCGGGACTCTGGAAACACCATATATTTT. Protein product: CATSPRDSGNTIYF.

The chain joins TRBV11-2 to TRBJ1-1; D not certain. Between the trimmed V and J ends, which lost 8 bases and 5 bases, there was a span of 12 bases. The germline gives CDR1 SGHAT, CDR2 FQNNGV. The CDR3 runs 12 residues. CDR3: CASGRAGTEAFF. In DNA, the CDR3 is TGTGCCAGCGGGAGGGCTGGGACTGAAGCTTTCTTT.

The chain has TRBV5-8 and TRBJ2-3; the match to TRBD2 covers 14 bases. CDR3 length: 15 residues. Trimming at V came to 5 bases and at J to 5 bases, leaving 4 bases not matched to a gene. Germline CDR1 SGHTS, CDR2 YDEGEE. CDR3 bases: TGTGCCAGCAGGGGACTAGCGGGGGATGGAGATACGCAGTATTTT. Its translation is CASRGLAGDGDTQYF.

This chain connects TRBV5-1 to TRBJ1-1; D is perhaps TRBD1 (5 bases). V was cut by 0 bases and J by 1 base, with 7 bases left in between. Germline V CDR1 and CDR2: SGHRS, YFSETQ. CDR3 length: 14 amino acids. The CDR3 protein is CASSLDRRNTEAFF. The CDR3 DNA is TGCGCCAGCAGCTTGGACAGGAGGAACACTGAAGCTTTCTTT.

The chain is built from TRBV3-1 (or the pseudogene TRBV3-2) and TRBJ1-1, with D possibly matching TRBD1 (6 bases). CDR3 length: 14 residues. CDR1 is LGHDT and CDR2 is YNNKEL in the germline V gene (reference sequence). The germline V and J ends were trimmed by 5 bases and 1 base, with 11 bases remaining between them. The CDR3 protein is CASSNLQGNTEAFF. The DNA of the CDR3 is TGTGCCAGCAGCAACCTACAGGGGAACACTGAAGCTTTCTTT.

Details on this clone: In the same sample, other DNA sequences code for this CDR3. The chain carries TRBV13 and TRBJ2-1; TRBD2 is a possible D gene (5 bases). V gave up 0 bases and J gave up 7 bases, with 7 bases separating them. The CDR3 is made up of 13 amino acids. Per the germline V gene, CDR1 is PRHDT and CDR2 is FYEKMQ (reference sequence). In nucleotides, the CDR3 is TGTGCCAGCAGCTTAGGAAGAGGGAATGAGCAGTTCTTC. Translating gives CASSLGRGNEQFF.

The chain recombines TRBV30 with TRBJ1-5; 10 nucleotides match TRBD1. From germline, CDR1 is GTSNPN and CDR2 SVGIG (reference sequence). The CDR3 is made up of 16 amino acids. V was clipped by 1 base and J by 4 bases; unmatched bases: 7. CDR3 residues: CAWSGPPGQGNQPQHF. The CDR3 coding sequence is TGTGCCTGGAGTGGCCCCCCGGGACAGGGGAATCAGCCCCAGCATTTT.

The chain recombines TRBV30 with TRBJ1-3, with D hard to call. The CDR3 loop spans 11 amino acids. V was cut by 2 bases and J by 12 bases, with 11 bases left in between. Germline CDR1 is GTSNPN and CDR2 is SVGIG (reference sequence). CDR3 coding DNA: TGTGCCTGGAGTATCCCGGGTGGCATATATTTT. Amino acid sequence: CAWSIPGGIYF.

V is TRBV18 and J is TRBJ2-4; 7 bases fit TRBD1. The germline V gene encodes CDR1 KGHSH and CDR2 LQKENI. The ends lost 3 bases at V and 4 bases at J; junction bases unmatched: 9. The CDR3 is made up of 16 amino acids. The CDR3 loop is CASSPSAGTEKNIQYF. DNA of the CDR3: TGTGCCAGCTCACCCTCAGCCGGGACAGAGAAAAACATTCAGTACTTC.

The chain recombines TRBV30 with TRBJ1-2; a weak D match, TRBD1 (6 bases). V shed 0 bases and J shed 8 bases, with 19 bases lying between them. CDR3 length equals 15 residues. CDR1 is GTSNPN and CDR2 is SVGIG in the germline V gene (reference sequence). Written as DNA, the CDR3 is TGTGCCTGGAGTGTCACAGGGTGGATTTTCGAGGGCTACACCTTC. Translation: CAWSVTGWIFEGYTF.